These T cell receptor beta chains were read from a single sample in a study of CD8+CD57+ T cells in acquired aplastic anemia. TCRdb analysed the reads with MiXCR anew, one entry per CDR3 protein. The table records 200,000 to 300,000 distinct CDR3 sequences, roughly 82% of them present only once. What was sequenced was sorted CD4+, CD8+, or CD8+CD57+ T cells (not recorded which) from PBMCs. The receptor source for this set is a human donor with aplastic anemia. Both conserved end residues are part of each CDR3. Each record gives: J gene, D gene, clone size, V gene, CDR3 DNA, CDR3 protein. A D gene is named only where the DNA matches it firmly. For some rows the clone size is stated as once, few or many, or as a class when expanded; others skip it.

J gene: TRBJ1-1; D gene: .; clone size: .; V gene: TRBV7-9; CDR3 DNA: TGTGCCTACGAGGTAGCGCCGTCCCGGGACACCGAGTATTTCTTT; CDR3 protein: CAYEVAPSRDTEYFF
J gene: TRBJ2-3; D gene: .; clone size: .; V gene: TRBV7-4; CDR3 DNA: TGTGCCAGCGGCTTCGGGGGTAGCTATACGCAGTATTTT; CDR3 protein: CASGFGGSYTQYF
J gene: TRBJ2-5; D gene: TRBD2; clone size: .; V gene: TRBV7-9; CDR3 DNA: TGTGCCAGCAGCTTTCAAAGAAAGCGGGGGAGCGATGAGTTC; CDR3 protein: CASSFQRKRGSDEF
J gene: TRBJ1-2; D gene: TRBD1; clone size: .; V gene: TRBV12-3/TRBV12-4; CDR3 DNA: TGTGCCAGCAGACAACAGGGGGGCGGCTACACCTTC; CDR3 protein: CASRQQGGGYTF
J gene: TRBJ1-1; D gene: .; clone size: .; V gene: TRBV11-3; CDR3 DNA: TGTGCCAGCACCATAGAGGTCAACGGGAACACTGAAGCTTTCTTT; CDR3 protein: CASTIEVNGNTEAFF
J gene: TRBJ1-1; D gene: .; clone size: .; V gene: TRBV5-1; CDR3 DNA: TGCGCCAGCAGCTTAGGGGCGGACACTGAAGCTTTCTTT; CDR3 protein: CASSLGADTEAFF
J gene: TRBJ2-5; D gene: TRBD2; clone size: few; V gene: TRBV7-3; CDR3 DNA: TGTGCCAGCAGCTCCCGGACTAGCGGGAGGACCTACGAGTTC; CDR3 protein: CASSSRTSGRTYEF
J gene: TRBJ2-3; D gene: TRBD2; clone size: .; V gene: TRBV7-2; CDR3 DNA: TGTGCCAGCAGCTGGGCGGGAGGGCCAAACTATGGCTACTTT; CDR3 protein: CASSWAGGPNYGYF
J gene: TRBJ2-3; D gene: TRBD1; clone size: .; V gene: TRBV7-8; CDR3 DNA: TGTGCCAGCAGCTTTCAGCGAGACGGGACAGCCCTTTCCTTT; CDR3 protein: CASSFQRDGTALSF
J gene: TRBJ1-4; D gene: .; clone size: .; V gene: TRBV24-1; CDR3 DNA: TGTGCCACCAGTGCCGGCAGGGTGGGCGAAAAACTGTTTTTT; CDR3 protein: CATSAGRVGEKLFF
J gene: TRBJ2-7; D gene: TRBD1; clone size: .; V gene: TRBV7-8; CDR3 DNA: TGTGCCAGCGAGGACAGGGGAAACTACGAGCAGTACTTC; CDR3 protein: CASEDRGNYEQYF
J gene: TRBJ2-7; D gene: .; clone size: .; V gene: TRBV5-1; CDR3 DNA: TGCGCCAGCAGCACCCGCGGGACTCACCCCTACGAGCAGTACTTC; CDR3 protein: CASSTRGTHPYEQYF
J gene: TRBJ1-1; D gene: .; clone size: few; V gene: TRBV7-2; CDR3 DNA: TGTGCCAGCAGGCTACAGTTGAACACTGAAGCTTTCTTT; CDR3 protein: CASRLQLNTEAFF
J gene: TRBJ1-1; D gene: .; clone size: .; V gene: TRBV7-6; CDR3 DNA: TGTGCCAGCAGCTTTCATGGGGCCAGGGACACTGATGGCTTCTTT; CDR3 protein: CASSFHGARDTDGFF
J gene: TRBJ2-1; D gene: .; clone size: .; V gene: TRBV15; CDR3 DNA: TGTGCCAGCAGCTTAGCTAGCCCGGTGGGGAGTTCGCAGTTCTTC; CDR3 protein: CASSLASPVGSSQFF
J gene: TRBJ1-2; D gene: .; clone size: .; V gene: TRBV5-4; CDR3 DNA: TGTGCCAGCGGGGGGGGGGTTGCAGGTGGCTACACCTTC; CDR3 protein: CASGGGVAGGYTF
J gene: TRBJ2-5; D gene: TRBD2; clone size: few; V gene: TRBV7-3; CDR3 DNA: TGTGCCAGCAGCTTTCATCCAGACGGGAGGGCAGAGACCCAGTACTTC; CDR3 protein: CASSFHPDGRAETQYF
J gene: TRBJ2-5; D gene: .; clone size: .; V gene: TRBV7-8; CDR3 DNA: TGTGCCAGCAGCCGAGGGAGCGAAGGCGACACCTACGGTTTC; CDR3 protein: CASSRGSEGDTYGF